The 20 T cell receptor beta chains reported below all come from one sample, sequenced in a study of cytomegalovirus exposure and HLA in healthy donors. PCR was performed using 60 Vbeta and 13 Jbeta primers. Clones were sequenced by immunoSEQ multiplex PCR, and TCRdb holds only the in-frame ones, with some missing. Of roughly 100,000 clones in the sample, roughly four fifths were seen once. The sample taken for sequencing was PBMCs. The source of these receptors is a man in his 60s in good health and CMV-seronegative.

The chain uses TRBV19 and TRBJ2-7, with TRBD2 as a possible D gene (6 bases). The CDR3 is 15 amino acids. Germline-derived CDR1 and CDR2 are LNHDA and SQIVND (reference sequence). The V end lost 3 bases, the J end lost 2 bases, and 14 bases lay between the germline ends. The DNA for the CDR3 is TGTGCCAGTAGTATGTCTGGCGGGGCTACCTACGAGCAGTACGTC. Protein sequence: CASSMSGGATYEQYV.

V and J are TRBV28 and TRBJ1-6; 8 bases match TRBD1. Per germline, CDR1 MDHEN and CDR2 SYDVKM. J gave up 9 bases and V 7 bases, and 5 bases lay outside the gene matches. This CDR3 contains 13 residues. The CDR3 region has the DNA TGTGCCAGCAAGACAGGGGCGGCTTCACCCCTCCACTTT. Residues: CASKTGAASPLHF.

CDR3: CASTQDRYNEQFF. The CDR3 DNA follows: TGTGCCAGCACTCAGGACAGGTACAATGAGCAGTTCTTC. This chain joins TRBV6-6 and TRBJ2-1, with 7 bases lining up with TRBD1. CDR1 is MNHNY, CDR2 SVGAGI, per germline (reference sequence). V shed 7 bases and J 4 bases; nucleotides not matched to a gene: 4. This CDR3 has 13 residues.

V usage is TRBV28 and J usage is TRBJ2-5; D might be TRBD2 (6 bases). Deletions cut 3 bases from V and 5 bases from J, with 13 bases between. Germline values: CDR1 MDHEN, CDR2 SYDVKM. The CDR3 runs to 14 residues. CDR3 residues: CASSFGGDLETQYF. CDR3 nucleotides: TGTGCCAGCAGTTTTGGAGGGGACCTCGAGACCCAGTACTTC.

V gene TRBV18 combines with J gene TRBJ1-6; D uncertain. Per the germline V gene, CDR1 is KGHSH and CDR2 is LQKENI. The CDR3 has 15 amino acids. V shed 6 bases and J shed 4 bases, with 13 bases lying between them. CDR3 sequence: CASSPVAGYNSPLHF. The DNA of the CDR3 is TGTGCCAGCTCCCCAGTGGCGGGGTATAATTCACCCCTCCACTTT.

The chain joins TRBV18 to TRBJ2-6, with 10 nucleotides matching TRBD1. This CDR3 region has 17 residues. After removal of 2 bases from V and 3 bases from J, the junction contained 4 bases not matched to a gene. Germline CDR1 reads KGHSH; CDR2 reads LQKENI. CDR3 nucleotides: TGTGCCAGCTCACCAAGGACAGGGGGAGGTGGGGCCAACGTCCTGACTTTC. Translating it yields CASSPRTGGGGANVLTF. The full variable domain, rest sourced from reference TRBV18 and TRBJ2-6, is NAGVMQNPRHLVRRRGQEARLRCSPMKGHSHVYWYRQLPEEGLKFMVYLQKENIIDESGMPKERFSAEFPKEGPSILRIQQVVRGDSAAYFCASSPRTGGGGANVLTFGAGSRLTVL.

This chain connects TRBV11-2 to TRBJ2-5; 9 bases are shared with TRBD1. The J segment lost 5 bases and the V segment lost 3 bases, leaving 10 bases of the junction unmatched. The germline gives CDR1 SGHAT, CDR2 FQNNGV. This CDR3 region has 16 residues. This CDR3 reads CASSLTGTGLVETQYF. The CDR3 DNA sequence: TGTGCCAGCAGCTTGACCGGGACAGGGCTGGTGGAGACCCAGTACTTC.

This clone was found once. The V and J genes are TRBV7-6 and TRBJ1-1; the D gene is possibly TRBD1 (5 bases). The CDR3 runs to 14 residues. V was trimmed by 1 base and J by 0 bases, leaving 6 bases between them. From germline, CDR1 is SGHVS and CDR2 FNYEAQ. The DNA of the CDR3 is TGTGCCAGCAGCTTAGAAGGGGTGAACACTGAAGCTTTCTTT. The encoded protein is CASSLEGVNTEAFF.

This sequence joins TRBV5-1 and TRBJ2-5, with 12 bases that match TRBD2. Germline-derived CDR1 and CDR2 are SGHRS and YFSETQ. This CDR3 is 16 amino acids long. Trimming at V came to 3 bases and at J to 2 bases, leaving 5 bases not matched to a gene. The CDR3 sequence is CASSSGLAGQQETQYF. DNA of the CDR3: TGCGCCAGCAGCTCGGGACTAGCGGGTCAACAAGAGACCCAGTACTTC.

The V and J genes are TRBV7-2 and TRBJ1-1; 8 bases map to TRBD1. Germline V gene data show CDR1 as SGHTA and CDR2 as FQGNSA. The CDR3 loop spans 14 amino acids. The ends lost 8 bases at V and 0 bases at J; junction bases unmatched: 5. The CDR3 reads CASGRQGMNTEAFF. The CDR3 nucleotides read TGTGCCAGCGGAAGACAGGGGATGAACACTGAAGCTTTCTTT.

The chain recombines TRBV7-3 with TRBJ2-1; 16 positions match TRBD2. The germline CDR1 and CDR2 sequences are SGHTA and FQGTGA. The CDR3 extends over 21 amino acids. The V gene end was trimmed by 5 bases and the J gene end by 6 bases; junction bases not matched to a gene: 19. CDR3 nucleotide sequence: TGTGCCAGCAGCACCCAGAGGGGGGGGACTAGCGGGGGGGCCCCCTGCAATGAGCAGTTCTTC. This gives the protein CASSTQRGGTSGGAPCNEQFF.

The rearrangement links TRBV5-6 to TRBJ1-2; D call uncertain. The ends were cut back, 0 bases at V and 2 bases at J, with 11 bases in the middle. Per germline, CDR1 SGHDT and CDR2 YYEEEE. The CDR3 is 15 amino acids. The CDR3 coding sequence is TGTGCCAGCAGCTTGGGAGTGCCGGGGAACTATGGCTACACCTTC. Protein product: CASSLGVPGNYGYTF.

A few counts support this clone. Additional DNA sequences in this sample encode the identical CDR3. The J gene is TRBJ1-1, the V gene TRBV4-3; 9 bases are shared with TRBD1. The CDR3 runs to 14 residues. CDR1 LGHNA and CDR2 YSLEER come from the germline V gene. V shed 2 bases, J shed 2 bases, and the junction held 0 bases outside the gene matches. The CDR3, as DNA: TGCGCCAGCAGCCAAACAGGGGGCAACACTGAAGCTTTCTTT. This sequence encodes CASSQTGGNTEAFF.

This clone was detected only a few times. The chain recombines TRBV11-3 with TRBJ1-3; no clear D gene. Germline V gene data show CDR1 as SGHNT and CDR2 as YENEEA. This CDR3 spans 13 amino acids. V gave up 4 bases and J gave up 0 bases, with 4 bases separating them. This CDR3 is CASSSGSGNTIYF. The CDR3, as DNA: TGTGCCAGCAGCTCGGGCTCTGGAAACACCATATATTTT.

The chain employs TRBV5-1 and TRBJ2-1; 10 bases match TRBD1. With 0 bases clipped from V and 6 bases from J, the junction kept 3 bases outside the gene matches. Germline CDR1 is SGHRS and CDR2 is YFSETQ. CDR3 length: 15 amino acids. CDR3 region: CASSLGQGAGNEQFF. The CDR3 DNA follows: TGCGCCAGCAGCTTGGGACAGGGGGCGGGCAATGAGCAGTTCTTC.

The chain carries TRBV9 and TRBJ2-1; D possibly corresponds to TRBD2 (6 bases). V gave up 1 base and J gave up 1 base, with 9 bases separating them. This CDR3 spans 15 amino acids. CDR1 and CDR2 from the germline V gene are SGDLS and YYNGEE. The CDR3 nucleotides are TGTGCCAGCAGCGTATCGGGGGAGTCCTACAATGAGCAGTTCTTC. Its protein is CASSVSGESYNEQFF. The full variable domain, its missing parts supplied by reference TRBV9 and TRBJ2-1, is DSGVTQTPKHLITATGQRVTLRCSPRSGDLSVYWYQQSLDQGLQFLIQYYNGEERAKGNILERFSAQQFPDLHSELNLSSLELGDSALYFCASSVSGESYNEQFFGPGTRLTVL.

The CDR3 DNA follows: TGTGCCAGCAGCTTGGAAGGGGGCTCCTACAATGAGCAGTTCTTC. It codes for CASSLEGGSYNEQFF. The gene calls are TRBV5-4 and TRBJ2-1; weak D call: TRBD1 (6 bases). The germline V gene has CDR1 SGHNT and CDR2 YYREEE (reference sequence). V was trimmed by 0 bases and J by 0 bases, leaving 7 bases between them. The CDR3 has 15 amino acids.

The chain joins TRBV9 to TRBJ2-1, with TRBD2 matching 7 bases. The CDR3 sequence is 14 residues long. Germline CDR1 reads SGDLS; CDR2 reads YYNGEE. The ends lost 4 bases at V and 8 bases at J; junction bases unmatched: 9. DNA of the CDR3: TGTGCCAGCAGCACCCTGGGGGGGAACGATGAGCAGTTCTTC. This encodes CASSTLGGNDEQFF.

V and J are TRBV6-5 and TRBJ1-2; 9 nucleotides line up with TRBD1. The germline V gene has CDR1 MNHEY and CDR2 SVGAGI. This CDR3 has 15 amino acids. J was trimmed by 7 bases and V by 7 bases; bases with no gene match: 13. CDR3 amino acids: CASNQVTGGAGGYTF. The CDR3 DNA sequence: TGTGCCAGCAACCAGGTCACAGGGGGCGCTGGTGGCTACACCTTC.

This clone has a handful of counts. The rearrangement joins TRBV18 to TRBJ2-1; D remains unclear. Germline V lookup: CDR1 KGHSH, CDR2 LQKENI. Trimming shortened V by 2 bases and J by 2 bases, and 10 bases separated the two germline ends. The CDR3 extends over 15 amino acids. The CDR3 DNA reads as TGTGCCAGCTCACCATCCACCCCGGCCTACAATGAGCAGTTCTTC. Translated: CASSPSTPAYNEQFF.